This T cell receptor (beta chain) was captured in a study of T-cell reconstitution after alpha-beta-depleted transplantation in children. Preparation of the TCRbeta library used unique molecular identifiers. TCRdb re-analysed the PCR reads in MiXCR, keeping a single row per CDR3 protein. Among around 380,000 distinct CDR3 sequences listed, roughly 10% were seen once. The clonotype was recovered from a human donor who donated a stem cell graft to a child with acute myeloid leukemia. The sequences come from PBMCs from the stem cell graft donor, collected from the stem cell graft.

In DNA, the CDR3 is TGTGCCTGGAAGTTCAGAGATGGCTACACCTTC. Translating it yields CAWKFRDGYTF. The rearrangement uses TRBV30 and TRBJ1-2; D not resolved. Germline V CDR1 and CDR2: GTSNPN, SVGIG (reference sequence). The CDR3 extends over 11 amino acids. The germline V and J ends were trimmed by 4 bases and 6 bases, with 9 bases remaining between them. The variable domain in full, completed from reference TRBV30 and TRBJ1-2, reads SQTIHQWPATLVQPVGSPLSLECTVEGTSNPNLYWYRQAAGRGLQLLFYSVGIGQISSEVPQNLSASRPQDRQFILSSKKLLLSDSGFYLCAWKFRDGYTFGSGTRLTVV.